This T cell receptor (beta chain) originates from a study of OX40 agonist ivuxolimab in advanced cancers. This CDR3 is 15 amino acids long. Trimming removed 3 bases from V and 6 bases from J, with 17 bases in between. The germline V gene has CDR1 KGHSH and CDR2 LQKENI. Clones were sequenced by immunoSEQ multiplex PCR, and TCRdb holds only the in-frame ones, with some missing. Among 45,000 to 55,000 clones, about 88% were seen once, and the ten largest hold roughly 3.2%. V gene TRBV18 combines with J gene TRBJ1-1; D possibly corresponds to TRBD1 (5 bases). This receptor was taken from an adult with an advanced solid tumor such as melanoma, head and neck, liver or kidney cancer. Here the sequenced sample was CD4+ or CD8+ T cells sorted from blood, taken in a trial of the OX40 agonist ivuxolimab. DNA for the CDR3: TGTGCCAGCTCACCCCTAGAGGGGTCCGGGGCTGAAGCTTTCTTT. Its protein is CASSPLEGSGAEAFF.